Listed here is a single T cell receptor (beta chain). The antigen remains undetermined. The data stem from a study of cytomegalovirus exposure and HLA in healthy donors. Study observations and caveats: It emerged from a later analysis that several of the most significant clusters appeared to be linked to common viral pathogens.

60 Vbeta and 13 Jbeta primers were used in PCR. Measured with immunoSEQ multiplex PCR; TCRdb has only the in-frame clones, and not every one. Of about 120,000 clones in the sample, 74% were seen once. The germline CDR1 and CDR2 sequences are MNHEY and SVGAGI. The CDR3 runs to 15 residues. V lost 7 bases and J lost 3, with 15 bases in between. The chain uses TRBV6-5 and TRBJ1-4; no firm D call. Material for sequencing was PBMCs. The origin of this receptor is a human donor in good health. Here the CDR3 DNA reads TGTGCCAGCACCGCCCTGGGGAGTCCTAATGAAAAACTGTTTTTT. Its translation is CASTALGSPNEKLFF.